This T cell receptor beta chain originates from a study of T-cell memory formation after mild COVID-19 (dated by TCRdb to the early 2020s). Context from the whole study: Most TCR sequence clusters were specific to one of the two donors. Two young, previously healthy adult volunteers, one female and one male, were included in the cohort. In a couple of donors, T-cell clones that expanded and contracted after mild COVID-19 were followed by sequencing TCRalpha and TCRbeta repertoires longitudinally. Summary of the overall study and its limitations: SARS-CoV-2 specificity of the second-wave clones peaking on day 37 was not confirmed. Contracting CD4+ clones were found mainly in CM and EM memory subsets, while CD8+ clones were enriched in EMRA. Some responding clones were detected in pre-infection memory, suggesting pre-existing cross-reactive memory T cells joined the SARS-CoV-2 response. Balanced CD4/CD8 phenotypes were observed for clones contracting from day 15 to 85, whereas a bias towards CD4+ was observed for a second wave of clones expanding from day 15 to 37. Only a couple of mild cases were covered in the study, and larger cohorts including severe cases with pre-infection samples were considered necessary.

This clonotype was observed a handful of times. Its binding antigen is unknown. No per-base quality is available; no much larger clone lies one base away. V is clipped by 4 bases and J by 2 bases, and the sequence between their germline boundaries is 13 bases long. The germline V gene gives CDR1 as KGHDR and CDR2 as SFDVKD. The CDR3 goes from the cysteine to the phenylalanine over 16 residues. The DNA shown is the 48-base CDR3, in frame from base 1. Instrument on record: Illumina NovaSeq 6000. cDNA libraries for TCRalpha and TCRbeta were prepared by 5'RACE using constant-segment primers, with sample barcodes and unique molecular identifiers added. Trizol reagent was used to extract RNA from every sample. Libraries were amplified in two PCR steps, with a second sample barcode and Illumina TruSeq adapters added in the second step. Libraries were sequenced on an Illumina NovaSeq with 2 x 150 bp paired-end reads. Per the original workflow: Reads were demultiplexed and collapsed into UMI-guided consensus sequences with migec v1.2.7. Using mixcr v2.1.11, UMI consensuses were aligned to TRA and TRB V and J templates and then assembled into clonotypes. A clonotype was counted as expanded or contracted only when both edgeR and NoisET called the clonotype significant, with the noise models trained on biological replicates. For edgeR calls, the thresholds were a false discovery rate-adjusted p below 0.01 and a log2 fold-change of 1. As an exploratory analysis of dynamics, max-normalized trajectories of the 1000 most abundant clonotypes were examined by PCA with hierarchical clustering. Each responding clone was given a CD4 or CD8 phenotype based on the CD4+ and CD8+ repertoires, which had been sequenced separately. The public sequencing data were trimmed at Q25 with fastp and processed into clonotypes with MiXCR by TCRdb, which kept only in-frame beta chains. For every CDR3 protein sequence, its rows merge into one entry that carries the most common genes and DNA. The authors' filters were not applied to this entry. A total of approximately 350,000 distinct CDR3 sequences appear in this sample, 10% to 15% of them only once. The ten largest clonotypes hold about a fifth of the sample.

PBMCs were isolated by Ficoll-Paque density gradient centrifugation. The sequenced sample consisted of PBMCs or a T cell subset sorted from them (not recorded which). The TCR comes from a man aged 18 to 30 who had mild COVID-19 (a few samples of this study predate the infection). The sample titles of this study are shuffled in the database, so cell type and time point are left out; the donor was told from shared clones. This chain is built from TRBV24-1 and TRBJ2-2; the D gene assignment is ambiguous. The nucleotide sequence is TGTGCCACCAGTGACGTCTCTTATCTCAACACCGGGGAGCTGTTTTTT. Translated, this gives CATSDVSYLNTGELFF.